This T cell receptor (beta chain) was obtained from a study of CD8+ T cells in alopecia areata. Study in general: Once tofacitinib had been taken for 6 to 18 months, 6 months off drug followed. Study-level results: Mouse data revealed clearer TCR sharing than patient data did, a gap possibly tied to HLA. For lesional scalp, especially alopecia totalis/universalis, clonality was higher than in normal scalp.

The investigators collected lesional scalp punch biopsies and peripheral blood from alopecia areata patients. Once RNA had been extracted, it was reverse transcribed into cDNA to act as the sequencing template. Profiling relied on immunoSEQ multiplex PCR, and the TCRdb table lists in-frame clones only, not all of them. The data show about 120,000 clones, roughly two fifths seen once. Concerning this clone: Its target is not known.

CDR1 and CDR2 from the germline V gene are GTSNPN and SVGIG (reference sequence). The CDR3 length is 13 residues. The V end lost 4 bases, the J end lost 6 bases, and 13 bases lay between the germline ends. This clonotype was obtained from a human donor with alopecia areata. The V gene is TRBV30, the J gene TRBJ2-1; D possibly corresponds to TRBD1 (6 bases). The sequenced sample was CD4+ T cells sorted from blood. CDR3 residues: CAWTSQGPNEQFF. The CDR3 nucleotides are TGTGCCTGGACTTCGCAGGGGCCCAATGAGCAGTTCTTC.